The 11 T cell receptor beta chains below were found in one sample sequenced in a study of blood T cell repertoires in COVID-19. The assay was immunoSEQ multiplex PCR, and TCRdb's table has in-frame clones only and misses some. The sample lists a few hundred thousand clones; roughly 89% were seen once. Input material: peripheral blood. All receptors come from a woman aged 40-49 years with COVID-19, enrolled during active disease.

The chain links TRBV30 to TRBJ1-2, with TRBD1 identical over 9 bases. With 2 bases clipped from V and 3 bases from J, the junction kept 1 base outside the gene matches. Germline-derived CDR1 and CDR2 are GTSNPN and SVGIG (reference sequence). The CDR3 contains 13 residues. The CDR3 nucleotides read TGTGCCTGGAGTCGGGACAGGGACTATGGCTACACCTTC. Protein product: CAWSRDRDYGYTF.

This chain links TRBV3-1 (or the pseudogene TRBV3-2) with TRBJ2-7; 11 nucleotides align to TRBD2. V lost 3 bases, J lost 4 bases, and 5 bases stayed unmatched. The CDR3 totals 15 residues. Germline values: CDR1 LGHDT, CDR2 YNNKEL (reference sequence). The CDR3 bases are TGTGCCAGCAGCCACACTAGCGGGAGAGGGTACGAGCAGTACTTC. This codes for CASSHTSGRGYEQYF.

The chain combines TRBV27 with TRBJ2-1, with D maybe TRBD1 (6 bases). The CDR3 contains 13 residues. Trimming pared 6 bases from V and 1 base from J, leaving 7 bases between. Germline loops: CDR1 MNHEY, CDR2 SMNVEV (reference sequence). The CDR3 sequence is CASRGASYNEQFF. The CDR3 region has the DNA TGTGCCAGCAGGGGGGCATCCTACAATGAGCAGTTCTTC.

The rearrangement links TRBV5-5 to TRBJ1-4; D remains ambiguous. V lost 0 bases and J lost 2, with 8 bases in between. Germline loops: CDR1 SGHKS, CDR2 YYEKEE (reference sequence). There are 15 residues in the CDR3. CDR3 in DNA: TGTGCCAGCAGCTTGGGGACTGCCACTAATGAAAAACTGTTTTTT. It codes for CASSLGTATNEKLFF.

V usage is TRBV3-1 (or the pseudogene TRBV3-2) and J usage is TRBJ2-7; perhaps TRBD2 as D (5 bases). The V gene lost 1 base and the J gene lost 2 bases, with 12 bases spanning the gap. Looked up from germline, CDR1 is LGHDT and CDR2 is YNNKEL (reference sequence). This CDR3 has 15 residues. The CDR3 bases are TGTGCCAGCAGCCAAGGCTCAATCGGGGCCTACGAGCAGTACTTC. Residues: CASSQGSIGAYEQYF.

V and J are TRBV5-1 and TRBJ2-6, with TRBD1 matching 9 bases. The germline V gene has CDR1 SGHRS and CDR2 YFSETQ. V shed 4 bases, J shed 1 base, and the junction held 6 bases outside the gene matches. This CDR3 is 17 amino acids long. The CDR3 sequence: CASSPGTGTSGANVLTF. In DNA, the CDR3 is TGCGCCAGCAGCCCCGGGACAGGGACTTCTGGGGCCAACGTCCTGACTTTC.

This rearrangement joins TRBV5-1 to TRBJ1-1; TRBD1 matches at 10 bases. V trimming: 4 bases; J trimming: 1 base; junction bases outside the gene matches: 13. Germline CDR1 reads SGHRS; CDR2 reads YFSETQ. The CDR3 is made up of 18 amino acids. The CDR3 reads CASSTLPGQGPQNTEAFF. The CDR3 region has the DNA TGCGCCAGCAGCACTCTACCGGGACAGGGGCCTCAGAACACTGAAGCTTTCTTT.

The chain couples TRBV23-1 to TRBJ2-1, with 9 bases lining up with TRBD1. TRBV23-1 is an open reading frame, and its role is uncertain. V was pared by 0 bases and J by 6 bases, with 6 bases of the junction left unmatched. The CDR3 has 16 residues. The DNA for the CDR3 is TGCGCCAGCAGTCAATCACTCGGACAGGGGATCAATGAGCAGTTCTTC. It codes for CASSQSLGQGINEQFF.

The chain has TRBV19 and TRBJ2-7; D call uncertain. Germline CDR1 and CDR2: LNHDA and SQIVND (reference sequence). The CDR3 is made up of 14 amino acids. With 1 base removed from V and 3 bases from J, the gap between germline ends came to 10 bases. The CDR3 loop reads CASSIAQTSYEQYF. DNA of the CDR3: TGTGCCAGTAGTATAGCACAGACAAGCTACGAGCAGTACTTC. Drawing the rest from reference TRBV19 and TRBJ2-7, the complete variable domain is DGGITQSPKYLFRKEGQNVTLSCEQNLNHDAMYWYRQDPGQGLRLIYYSQIVNDFQKGDIAEGYSVSREKKESFPLTVTSAQKNPTAFYLCASSIAQTSYEQYFGPGTRLTVT.

The genes are TRBV28 and TRBJ1-2; possible D gene TRBD1, 6 bases. Germline values: CDR1 MDHEN, CDR2 SYDVKM. Trimming shortened V by 6 bases and J by 6 bases, and 20 bases separated the two germline ends. CDR3 size: 15 residues. The CDR3 sequence: CASSYRVPVKDGYTF. CDR3 DNA: TGTGCCAGCAGCTACAGGGTCCCTGTTAAGGATGGCTACACCTTC.

The chain carries TRBV7-2 and TRBJ2-2; TRBD2 agrees at 9 bases. The V gene end was trimmed by 6 bases and the J gene end by 9 bases; junction bases not matched to a gene: 11. CDR3 length: 15 residues. Looked up from germline, CDR1 is SGHTA and CDR2 is FQGNSA. DNA of the CDR3: TGTGCCAGCAGTCTACTCGGCGGGGGGGCCCGGGAGCTGTTTTTT. Its translation is CASSLLGGGARELFF.